The source of this TCR beta chain is a study of T-cell memory formation after mild COVID-19. Via MiXCR, TCRdb re-called the 5' RACE reads, giving one row per CDR3 protein. The sample yields more than 400,000 distinct CDR3 sequences, about 20% seen once. The germline V gene has CDR1 SGHRS and CDR2 YFSETQ. The V gene end was trimmed by 4 bases and the J gene end by 5 bases; junction bases not matched to a gene: 8. CDR3 length: 15 amino acids. Only a few counts were recorded for this clonotype. The clonotype comes from an adult woman who had mild COVID-19 (a few samples of this study predate the infection). Cell type and time point are not known. The sequencing input was PBMCs or a T cell subset sorted from them (not recorded which). The chain recombines TRBV5-1 with TRBJ2-2, with 7 bases fitting TRBD1. CDR3 protein: CASSLGQSRTGELFF. CDR3 DNA sequence: TGCGCCAGCAGCCTGGGACAGTCCAGGACCGGGGAGCTGTTTTTT.